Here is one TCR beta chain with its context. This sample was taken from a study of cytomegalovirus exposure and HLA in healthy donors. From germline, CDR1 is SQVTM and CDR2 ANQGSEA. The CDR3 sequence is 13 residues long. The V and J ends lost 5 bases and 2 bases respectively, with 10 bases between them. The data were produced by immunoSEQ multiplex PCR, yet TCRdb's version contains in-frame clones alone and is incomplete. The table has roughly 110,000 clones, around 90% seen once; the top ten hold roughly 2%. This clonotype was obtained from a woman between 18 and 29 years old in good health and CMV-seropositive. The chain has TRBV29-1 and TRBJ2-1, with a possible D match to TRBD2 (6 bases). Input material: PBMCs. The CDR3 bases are TGCAGCGTTCGGGACTTCGCCTACAATGAGCAGTTCTTC. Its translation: CSVRDFAYNEQFF.